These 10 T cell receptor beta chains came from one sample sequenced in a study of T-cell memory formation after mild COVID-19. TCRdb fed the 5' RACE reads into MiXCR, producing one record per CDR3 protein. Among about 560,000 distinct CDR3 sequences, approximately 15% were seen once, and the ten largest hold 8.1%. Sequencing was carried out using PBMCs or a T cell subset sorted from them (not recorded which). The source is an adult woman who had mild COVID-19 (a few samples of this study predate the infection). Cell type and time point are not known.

CDR3 nucleotides: TGTGCCAGCAGCTTAAAAGCGCCGAACACCGGGGAGCTGTTTTTT. Protein: CASSLKAPNTGELFF. The chain joins TRBV7-9 to TRBJ2-2; D is undetermined. Germline lookup yields CDR1 SEHNR and CDR2 FQNEAQ (reference sequence). Trimming removed 2 bases at V and 0 bases at J, with 7 bases between. CDR3 length: 15 residues.

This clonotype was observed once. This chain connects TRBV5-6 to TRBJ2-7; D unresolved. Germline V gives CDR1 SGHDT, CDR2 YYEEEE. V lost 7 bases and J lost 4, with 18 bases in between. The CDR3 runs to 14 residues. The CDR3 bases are TGTGCCAGCCCCCCCTCGCACGCCGTATACGAGCAGTACTTC. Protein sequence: CASPPSHAVYEQYF.

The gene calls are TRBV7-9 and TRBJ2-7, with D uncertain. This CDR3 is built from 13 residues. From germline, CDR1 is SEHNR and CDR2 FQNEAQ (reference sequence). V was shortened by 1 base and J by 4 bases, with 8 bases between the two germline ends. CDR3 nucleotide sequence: TGTGCCAGCAGCTTAGGGCGGATATACGAGCAGTACTTC. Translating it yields CASSLGRIYEQYF.

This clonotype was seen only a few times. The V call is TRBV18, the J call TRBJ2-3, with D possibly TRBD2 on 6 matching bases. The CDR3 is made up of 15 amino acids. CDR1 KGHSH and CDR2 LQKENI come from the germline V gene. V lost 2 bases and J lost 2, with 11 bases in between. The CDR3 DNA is TGTGCCAGCTCACCATCGGGGGTCTTCACAGATACGCAGTATTTT. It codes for CASSPSGVFTDTQYF.

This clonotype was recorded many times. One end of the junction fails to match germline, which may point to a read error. The CDR3 bases are TGTGCCAGCAGCCAAGGGCTAGCTGGGAATGAGCAGTTCTTC. Translation: CASSQGLAGNEQFF. The chain links TRBV4-1 to TRBJ2-1; possibly TRBD2 for D (5 bases). This CDR3 comprises 14 residues. Germline CDR1 MGHRA, CDR2 YSYEKL.

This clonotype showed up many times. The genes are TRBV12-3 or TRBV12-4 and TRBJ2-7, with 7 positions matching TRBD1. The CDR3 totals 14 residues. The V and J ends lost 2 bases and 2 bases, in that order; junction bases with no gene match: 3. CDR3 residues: CASSLRQGAYEQYF. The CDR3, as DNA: TGTGCCAGCAGTTTAAGGCAGGGGGCCTACGAGCAGTACTTC.

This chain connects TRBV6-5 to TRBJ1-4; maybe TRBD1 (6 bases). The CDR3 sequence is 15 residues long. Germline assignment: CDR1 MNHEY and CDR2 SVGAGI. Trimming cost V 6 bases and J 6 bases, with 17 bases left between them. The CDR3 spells CASRRTAGQHEKLFF. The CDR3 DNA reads TGTGCCAGCAGACGGACAGCGGGGCAGCATGAAAAACTGTTTTTT.

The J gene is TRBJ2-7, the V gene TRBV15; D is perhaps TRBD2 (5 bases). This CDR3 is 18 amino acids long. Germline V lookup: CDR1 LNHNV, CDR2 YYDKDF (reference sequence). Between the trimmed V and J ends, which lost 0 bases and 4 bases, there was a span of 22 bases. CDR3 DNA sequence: TGTGCCACCAGCAGAGATAGTTTGCTAGCAGGAGCAGAGTACGAGCAGTACTTC. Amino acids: CATSRDSLLAGAEYEQYF.

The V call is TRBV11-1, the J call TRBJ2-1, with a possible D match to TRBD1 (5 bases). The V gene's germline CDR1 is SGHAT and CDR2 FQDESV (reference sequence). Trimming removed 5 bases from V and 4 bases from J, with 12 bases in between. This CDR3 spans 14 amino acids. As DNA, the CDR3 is TGTGCCAGCAGCAACCCGACAGAGTACAATGAGCAGTTCTTC. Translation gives CASSNPTEYNEQFF. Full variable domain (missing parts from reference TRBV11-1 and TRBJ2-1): EAEVAQSPRYKITEKSQAVAFWCDPISGHATLYWYRQILGQGPELLVQFQDESVVDDSQLPKDRFSAERLKGVDSTLKIQPAELGDSAMYLCASSNPTEYNEQFFGPGTRLTVL.

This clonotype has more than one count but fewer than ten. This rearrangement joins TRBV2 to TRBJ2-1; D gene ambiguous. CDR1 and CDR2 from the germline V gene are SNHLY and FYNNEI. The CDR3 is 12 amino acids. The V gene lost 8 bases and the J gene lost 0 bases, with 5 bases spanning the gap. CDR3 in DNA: TGTGCCAGCTTCCACTCCTACAATGAGCAGTTCTTC. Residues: CASFHSYNEQFF. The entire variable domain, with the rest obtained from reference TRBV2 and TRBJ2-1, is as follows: EPEVTQTPSHQVTQMGQEVILRCVPISNHLYFYWYRQILGQKVEFLVSFYNNEISEKSEIFDDQFSVERPDGSNFTLKIRSTKLEDSAMYFCASFHSYNEQFFGPGTRLTVL.